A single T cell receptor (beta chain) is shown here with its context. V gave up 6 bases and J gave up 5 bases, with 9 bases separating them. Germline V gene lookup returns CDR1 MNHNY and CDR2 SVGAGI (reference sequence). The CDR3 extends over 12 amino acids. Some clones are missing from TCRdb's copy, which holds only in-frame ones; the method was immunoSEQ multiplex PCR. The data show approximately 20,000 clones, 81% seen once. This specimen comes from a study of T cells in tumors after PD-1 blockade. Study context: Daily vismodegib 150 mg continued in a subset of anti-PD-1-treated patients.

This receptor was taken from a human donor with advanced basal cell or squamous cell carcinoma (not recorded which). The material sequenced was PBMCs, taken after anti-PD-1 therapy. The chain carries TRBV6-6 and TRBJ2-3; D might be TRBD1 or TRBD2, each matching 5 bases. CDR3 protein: CASSLGGDTQYF. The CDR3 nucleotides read TGTGCCAGCAGCCTTGGGGGAGATACGCAGTATTTT.